This T cell receptor beta chain was sequenced during a study of blood T cell repertoires in COVID-19. Overall study context: From the United States, Italy and Spain came samples of acute and convalescent COVID-19.

TCRdb's table, derived via immunoSEQ multiplex PCR, lists solely in-frame clones and lacks some. Of under 150,000 clones in the sample, roughly nine tenths were seen once. Trimming left V 7 bases short and J 0 bases short, with 4 bases between. Germline lookup yields CDR1 MDHEN and CDR2 SYDVKM. The CDR3 sequence is 12 residues long. What was sequenced was peripheral blood. The clonotype comes from a woman aged 55-69 years with active COVID-19. V usage is TRBV28 and J usage is TRBJ1-5, with D unclear. CDR3 amino acids: CASTYSNQPQHF. Here the CDR3 DNA reads TGTGCCAGCACCTATAGCAATCAGCCCCAGCATTTT.